A single T cell receptor (beta chain) is shown here with its context. Antigen specificity is unknown. These data are taken from a study of Ad26.COV2.S vaccination and SARS-CoV-2 variants. Study-level results: Vaccine and placebo recipients had similar non-spike TCR breadth. Substantial post-vaccination breadth of spike-specific CD8+ and CD4+ T cell responses was reported.

Per germline, CDR1 LGHDT and CDR2 YNNKEL (reference sequence). This CDR3 has 14 amino acids. Trimming removed 4 bases at V and 6 bases at J, with 13 bases between. Treatment described: some 20 received Ad26.COV2.S at low or high dose, single or two shots; about 5 received placebo; per-sample allocation not given. Specimen acquisition occurred on day 63 following the initial vaccine or placebo injection. The repertoire was sequenced with immunoSEQ multiplex PCR; TCRdb's copy has only in-frame clones and lacks some. The sample has fewer than 400,000 clones, 86% seen once; the top ten hold around 1.9%. The TCR sequence derives from a person between 18 and 60 years old who received the Ad26.COV2.S COVID-19 vaccine or a placebo. Sequences were derived from peripheral blood, sampled in a trial of Ad26.COV2.S vaccine versus placebo. V and J are TRBV3-1 (or the pseudogene TRBV3-2) and TRBJ1-5, with D unclear. The DNA of the CDR3 is TGTGCCAGCAGCCTCTCCCGGACGAGTCAGCCCCAGCATTTT. This encodes CASSLSRTSQPQHF.